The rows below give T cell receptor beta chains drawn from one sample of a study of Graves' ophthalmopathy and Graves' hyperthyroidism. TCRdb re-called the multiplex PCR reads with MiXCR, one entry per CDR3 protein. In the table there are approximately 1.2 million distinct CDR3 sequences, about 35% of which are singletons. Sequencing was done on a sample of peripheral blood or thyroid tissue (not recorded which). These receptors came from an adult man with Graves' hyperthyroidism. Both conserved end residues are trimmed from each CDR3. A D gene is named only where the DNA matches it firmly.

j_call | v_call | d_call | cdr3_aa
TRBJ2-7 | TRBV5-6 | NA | ASSLYGPSYEQY
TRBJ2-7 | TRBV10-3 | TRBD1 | ASSDPGQGVVKQY
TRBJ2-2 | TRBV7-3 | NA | ASSLFGGTNTGELF
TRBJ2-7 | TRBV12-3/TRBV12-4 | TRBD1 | ASSSPSWDRASYEQY
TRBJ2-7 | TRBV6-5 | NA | ASSHLTRDYEQY
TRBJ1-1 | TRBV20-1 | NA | SARAYHGSSTEAF
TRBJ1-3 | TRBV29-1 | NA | SVEDPNQGNTTY
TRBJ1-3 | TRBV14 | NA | ASSQALSGNTIY
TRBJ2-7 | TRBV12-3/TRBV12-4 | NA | ASSLLQGGEQY
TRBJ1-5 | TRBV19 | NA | ASSIRGYSNQPQH
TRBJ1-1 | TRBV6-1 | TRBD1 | ASSLGQGANTEAL
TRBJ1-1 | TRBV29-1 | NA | SVDGNRPVTEAF
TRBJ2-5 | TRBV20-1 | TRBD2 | SARVPRGDQETQY
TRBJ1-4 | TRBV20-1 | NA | SARDPPRGDNEKLF
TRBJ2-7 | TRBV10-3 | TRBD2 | AISEGTSGSVEQY
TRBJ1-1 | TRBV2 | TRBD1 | AGTGEGKTEAF
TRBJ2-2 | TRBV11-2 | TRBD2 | ASSTPMGLAGTGELF
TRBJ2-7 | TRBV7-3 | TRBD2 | ASSLVGSGRAPEQY
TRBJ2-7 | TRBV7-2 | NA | ASSFGGVSSYEQY
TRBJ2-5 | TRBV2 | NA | ASTQAVETQY
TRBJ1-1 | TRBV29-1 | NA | SAMKTGNTEAF
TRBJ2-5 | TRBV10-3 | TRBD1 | ASWTGLMETQY
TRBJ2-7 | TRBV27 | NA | ATGPRTDEQY
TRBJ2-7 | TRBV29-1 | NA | SVETGQSDEQY
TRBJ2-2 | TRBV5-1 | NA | ASSGQGSSTGELF
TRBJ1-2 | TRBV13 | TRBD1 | ASSLGPEGQGIDYGYT
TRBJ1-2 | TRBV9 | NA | ASSVDGRGYT
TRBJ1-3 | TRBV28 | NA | ASSLQRAGGNTIY
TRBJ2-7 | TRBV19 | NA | ASRNTGRAYEQY
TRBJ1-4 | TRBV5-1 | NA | ASSGGPSTNEKLF
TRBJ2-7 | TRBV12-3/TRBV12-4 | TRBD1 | ASSSTGDRSYEQY
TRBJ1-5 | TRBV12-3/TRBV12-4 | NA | ASSFGVRPQH
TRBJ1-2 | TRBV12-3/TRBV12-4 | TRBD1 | ASSLLPGGSGYT
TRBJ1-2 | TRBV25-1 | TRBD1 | ASSSMGQGVYGYT
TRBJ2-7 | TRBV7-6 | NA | ASSPQLGQHYEQY
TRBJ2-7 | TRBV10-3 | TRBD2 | AISVQERGSYEQY
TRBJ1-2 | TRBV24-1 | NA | ATSDFGTDYGYT
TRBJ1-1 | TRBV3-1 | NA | ASSQERQNTEAF
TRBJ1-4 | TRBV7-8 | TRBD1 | ASSLGATGTGGEKLF
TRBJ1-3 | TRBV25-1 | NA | ASSPPSRAGNTIY
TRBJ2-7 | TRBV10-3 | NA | AISDTGYSPHEQY
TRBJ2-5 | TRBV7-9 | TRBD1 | ASSLSGQGNQPQY
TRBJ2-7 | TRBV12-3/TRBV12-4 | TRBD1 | ASRPSGTDGEQY
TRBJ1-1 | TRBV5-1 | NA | ASSLEGIYTEAF
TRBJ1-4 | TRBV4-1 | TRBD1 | ASSQRAQGREKLF
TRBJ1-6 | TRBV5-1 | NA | ASSQGIDSPLH
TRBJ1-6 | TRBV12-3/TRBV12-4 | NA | ASRGPGGQNSPLH
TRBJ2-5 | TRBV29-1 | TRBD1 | SVEPLTGGVQETQY
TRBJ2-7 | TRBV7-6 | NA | ASSPGIVGSSYEQY
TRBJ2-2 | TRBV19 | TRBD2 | ASSPRLAMNGELF